A selection of T cell receptor beta chains follows, all from one sample in a study of blood T cell repertoires in COVID-19. The method was immunoSEQ multiplex PCR; TCRdb's version includes in-frame clones alone and lacks a portion of them. The sample has about 240,000 clones, about 85% seen once. The sequenced sample consisted of peripheral blood. The receptors originated from a woman aged 55 to 70 with active or convalescent COVID-19. Both conserved end residues are part of each CDR3. The D gene is left open where the match is weak. A row's size may be missing; if present it is once, few, many or a size class.

v_gene	d_gene	j_gene	abundance	CDR3nt	CDR3aa
TRBV7-8	TRBD1	TRBJ2-6	.	TGTGCCAGCAGCTTACGAATAGGGACAGGGGGTTCCGCTGGGGCCAACGTCCTGACTTTC	CASSLRIGTGGSAGANVLTF
TRBV11-3	.	TRBJ1-2	.	TGTGCCAGCAGCTCCCCCGGGACAACCTATGGCTACACCTTC	CASSSPGTTYGYTF
TRBV2	.	TRBJ1-5	.	TGTGCCAGCAGCCCCCGCGGGGGAGTGTATAGCAATCAGCCCCAGCATTTT	CASSPRGGVYSNQPQHF
TRBV15	.	TRBJ1-2	once	TGTGCCACCAGCAGAGACAGGGCGTACTATGGCTACACCTTC	CATSRDRAYYGYTF
TRBV28	TRBD2	TRBJ2-3	.	TGTGCCAGCAGTTCAACCGGGCGGGAGGTGGATACGCAGTATTTT	CASSSTGREVDTQYF
TRBV14	.	TRBJ2-2	.	TGTGCCAGCAGCCCTCCGGGACTCCTCGGGGAGCTGTTTTTT	CASSPPGLLGELFF
TRBV30	.	TRBJ1-3	.	TGTGCCTGGACCTTGAGAGCCTTCGGAAACACCATATATTTT	CAWTLRAFGNTIYF
TRBV4-1	TRBD2	TRBJ2-1	.	TGCGCCAGCAGCCAGGAGACTAGCGGGGGGTGGTATGAGCAGTTCTTC	CASSQETSGGWYEQFF
TRBV6-1	TRBD2	TRBJ2-1	.	TGTGCCAGCAGTGAAAGGGGGGCTAGCGGGAGGGGATGGAATGAGCAGTTCTTC	CASSERGASGRGWNEQFF
TRBV6-1	.	TRBJ1-2	.	TGTGCCAGCAGTGAAGGTAGAAGGGGTTTGGGTGGCTACACCTTC	CASSEGRRGLGGYTF
TRBV21-1	.	TRBJ2-7	.	TGTGCCAGCAGCCCTTACGAGCAGTACTTC	CASSPYEQYF
TRBV5-1	TRBD1	TRBJ1-5	.	TGCGCCAGCAGCTTACACAGGGGGCAAAGAGGATATGGCAATCAGCCCCAGCATTTT	CASSLHRGQRGYGNQPQHF
TRBV27	.	TRBJ1-6	.	TGTGCCAGCAGACAAGGACCGGGAGAGTACCACTTT	CASRQGPGEYHF
TRBV11-1	.	TRBJ1-3	.	TGTGCCAGCAGCTATGGACACGGCGGAAACACCATATATTTT	CASSYGHGGNTIYF
TRBV6-5	TRBD1	TRBJ1-1	.	TGTGCCAGCACCCCGACGACAGGGCATGAAGCTTTCTTT	CASTPTTGHEAFF
TRBV3-1/TRBV3-2	.	TRBJ1-3	.	TGTGCCAGCAGCCAAGATCTACAGGGACCTAGAAACACCATATATTTT	CASSQDLQGPRNTIYF
TRBV6-4	.	TRBJ1-2	.	TGTGCCAGCAGCTCAGGGGTTGGCTACACCTTC	CASSSGVGYTF
TRBV2	TRBD1	TRBJ1-1	.	TGTGCCAGCACTTCCCAGGGGGCTGGGAACACTGAAGCTTTCTTT	CASTSQGAGNTEAFF
TRBV5-1	TRBD2	TRBJ2-1	.	TGCGCCAGCAACCGCGCCGGGACTAGCCTCAATGAGCAGTTCTTC	CASNRAGTSLNEQFF
TRBV18	TRBD1	TRBJ1-1	.	TGTGCCAGCTCCCTGGACAGGGGTACTGAAGCTTTCTTT	CASSLDRGTEAFF
TRBV4-2	TRBD2	TRBJ2-1	.	TGTGCCAGCAGCCAACTCGGGACTAGCGGGAGGGCGAATGAGCAGTTCTTC	CASSQLGTSGRANEQFF
TRBV3-1/TRBV3-2	.	TRBJ2-2	few	TGTGCCAGCAGCCAAGTCGCAGGTGATGGGGAGCTGTTTTTT	CASSQVAGDGELFF